This T cell receptor (beta chain) was identified in a study of beta chain features in type 1 diabetes (dated by TCRdb to the late 2010s). Turning to the overall study: Mean age, gender distribution, total cell number and subset yield did not differ between patients and healthy donors. A total of about 110 million sorted cells were examined across all samples, and the number of cells per subset was strongly correlated with RNA yield. The study compared TCRB repertoires of sorted circulating CD4+ T cell subsets between recently diagnosed type 1 diabetes patients and matched healthy donors. Naive and central memory subsets were obtained from all 30 or so donors, but regulatory and stem cell-like memory subsets were isolated from only 8 patients and 8 healthy donors. What the research found in general, with its limitations: Naive, central memory and regulatory TCRB repertoires appeared more similar among patients than among healthy donors. Shorter templates might have been favored by PCR, but patient and control samples were amplified and corrected together, so both groups would have been affected equally by any skew. At VDJ recombination sites, patients with type 1 diabetes made fewer insertions and deleted more nucleotides, a pattern implying thymic rearrangement abnormalities. Because cDNA rather than genomic DNA was sequenced, highly expressing activated cells could have been over-represented, although no difference in activation and CD3 levels was found between groups. Only small numbers of individuals were included in the HLA sub-analyses, which left unresolved whether HLA type had any influence on TCRB rearrangement. A moderate but significant shortening of TCRB CDR3 length was observed in type 1 diabetes patients in all four CD4+ subsets.

Notes on this clone: The clone's antigen remains unknown. No clone much larger than this one lies a single base away; base qualities are absent.

From each donor, a single peripheral blood sample of 100 to 150 mL on average was drawn into heparinised tubes. A BD FACSAria II and a panel including CD45RO, CCR7, CD25, CD127, CD95 and CD27 were used to sort naive, central memory, regulatory and stem cell-like memory CD4+ T cells. All sorted populations exceeded 95% purity. Right away, PBMCs were isolated by Lymphoprep density gradient centrifugation and were stained directly, with no culture step. To minimize batch effects, samples were stained and sorted in pairs, one healthy donor with one patient per experiment. All of the isolated RNA was reverse transcribed with the High Capacity cDNA Reverse Transcription Kit, so expressed TCRB transcripts were sequenced. Naive, central memory and regulatory T cell samples underwent deep immunoSEQ sequencing, averaging around 4 million total reads per sample. Sorted cells were lysed in RLT buffer and RNA was extracted with DNase-treated RNeasy Micro or Mini kits, depending on cell number. Each cell subset was processed on its own to prevent cross-contamination, while patient and healthy donor samples were processed together. Using the immunoSEQ multiplex PCR, TCRB sequences were amplified from cDNA into 87-bp fragments spanning the CDR3 region. Sequencing of the amplicons was performed on the Illumina HiSeq platform. Per the source publication's procedure: PCR bias was corrected computationally using synthetic template baselines, and reads within Hamming distance 2 were collapsed, with unmergeable singletons discarded. Reads were aligned against IMGT to assign V, D and J genes, CDR3 length and insertions or deletions at six rearrangement sites. Within each subset, clonotype counts were normalized to the number of sorted cells before true diversity and Gini coefficients were calculated with the tcR R package. The overlap coefficient, calculated on TCRB nucleotide sequences, was used to measure repertoire sharing. Out-of-frame TCRB sequences from naive cells were analyzed as a proxy for the pre-selection repertoire. Not all clones reach the TCRdb copy of this immuneACCESS table, which keeps in-frame sequences only. Checked studies attribute under half of the gap to unresolved V genes and leave the rest unexplained. V, J and clone size derive from that table, while D and trimming were established from the DNA sequence. The sample table contains 300,000 to 400,000 clones; only one count was recorded for over 9.5% of them. The ten largest clonotypes hold 0.015% to 0.02% of the sample.

This receptor was obtained from a man aged 18 to 30 in good health. The specimen was naive CD4+ T cells from blood. The cell subset or site label on this specimen signifies: true naive CD4+ T cells.

For the CDR3, the sequence is CAWRRDRSGNTIYF. The DNA reads as follows: TGTGCCTGGAGGAGGGACAGGTCTGGAAACACCATATATTTT. This chain joins TRBV30 to TRBJ1-3, with TRBD1 matching 8 junction bases. The germline V gene (reference sequence) yields GTSNPN for CDR1 and SVGIG for CDR2. Trimming leaves V shorter by 3 bases and J shorter by 1 base, with the junction holding 2 bases beyond the gene matches. From cysteine to phenylalanine, the CDR3 is 14 amino acids long. Only the CDR3 region is kept as DNA, spanning 42 bases read in frame from base 1.